The 29 T cell receptor beta chains below come from one sample, sequenced in a study of blood T cell repertoires in COVID-19. The assay was immunoSEQ multiplex PCR, and TCRdb's table has in-frame clones only and misses some. The repertoire holds roughly 250,000 clones, with around 87% as singletons. Sample: PBMCs or T cells enriched from blood (not recorded which). The receptors originated from a woman under 40 with acute COVID-19.

This sequence joins TRBV5-1 and TRBJ1-1; TRBD1 aligns across 8 bases. Germline V gives CDR1 SGHRS, CDR2 YFSETQ. Losses at the gene ends were 3 bases for V and 10 bases for J; bases not matched to a gene: 11. The CDR3 runs 14 residues. The CDR3 loop is CASSSGQGGYGAFF. The CDR3, as DNA: TGCGCCAGCAGCTCTGGACAGGGCGGGTACGGAGCTTTCTTT.

The CDR3 sequence is CAWAAYGGGVGETQYF. The CDR3 DNA reads TGTGCTTGGGCAGCCTACGGAGGGGGCGTGGGGGAGACCCAGTACTTC. V and J are TRBV11-3 and TRBJ2-5, with D perhaps matching TRBD1 (7 bases). This CDR3 spans 16 amino acids. Looked up from germline, CDR1 is SGHNT and CDR2 is YENEEA.

CDR3 sequence reads: CASSGPGTGKPGANVLTF. Here the CDR3 DNA reads TGTGCCAGCAGTGGTCCGGGGACAGGGAAACCTGGGGCCAACGTCCTGACTTTC. The chain carries TRBV27 and TRBJ2-6; 9 nucleotides align to TRBD1. The CDR3 loop spans 18 amino acids. Germline trimming cut 5 bases from V and 2 bases from J; bases unmatched to any gene: 10. In germline, CDR1 is MNHEY, CDR2 SMNVEV (reference sequence).

This chain joins TRBV9 and TRBJ2-5; TRBD2 aligns across 9 bases. Germline trimming cut 0 bases from V and 5 bases from J; bases unmatched to any gene: 8. CDR1 and CDR2 from the germline V gene are SGDLS and YYNGEE. The CDR3 length is 16 residues. The CDR3 reads CASSVGGTSSWETQYF. The CDR3 DNA reads TGTGCCAGCAGCGTAGGGGGGACTAGCTCTTGGGAGACCCAGTACTTC.

The rearrangement links TRBV2 to TRBJ1-5; a weak D match, TRBD1 (5 bases). The CDR3 spans 13 residues. CDR1 is SNHLY and CDR2 is FYNNEI in the germline V gene. Trimming stripped 7 bases from V and 3 bases from J, with 10 bases between. The DNA for the CDR3 is TGTGCCAGCATGGGGGGGATCAATCAGCCCCAGCATTTT. This encodes CASMGGINQPQHF.

This clone was detected only a few times. The chain combines TRBV6-5 with TRBJ1-5, with 8 bases matching TRBD1. The CDR3 consists of 15 residues. Germline V gene sequence: CDR1 MNHEY, CDR2 SVGAGI. The V and J ends lost 5 bases and 2 bases, in that order; junction bases with no gene match: 5. DNA of the CDR3: TGTGCCAGCAGTCAGGGGGCTGTGGGCAATCAGCCCCAGCATTTT. Translation gives CASSQGAVGNQPQHF.

The genes are TRBV29-1 and TRBJ1-1; D unresolved. CDR1 SQVTM and CDR2 ANQGSEA come from the germline V gene. The ends were cut back, 4 bases at V and 1 base at J, with 7 bases in the middle. CDR3 size: 12 residues. As DNA, the CDR3 is TGCAGCGTTGCCAGGTCGAACACTGAAGCTTTCTTT. Translating gives CSVARSNTEAFF.

The CDR3 loop is CASSQPRGRNTEAFF. The DNA of the CDR3 is TGTGCCAGTAGTCAACCCCGAGGGCGTAACACTGAAGCTTTCTTT. The rearrangement links TRBV19 to TRBJ1-1, with D uncertain. This CDR3 has 15 residues. V was shortened by 5 bases and J by 2 bases, with 15 bases between the two germline ends. The germline V gene has CDR1 LNHDA and CDR2 SQIVND (reference sequence).

The chain recombines TRBV27 with TRBJ2-7; the match to TRBD1 covers 8 bases. Trimming took 5 bases from V and 2 from J; bases not matched to a gene: 5. Germline-derived CDR1 and CDR2 are MNHEY and SMNVEV (reference sequence). The CDR3 runs 14 residues. In DNA form, the CDR3 reads TGTGCCAGCAGTGTCAAACAGGGGGCCTACGAGCAGTACTTC. It is translated as CASSVKQGAYEQYF.

This clone was detected only a few times. At one end, the junction sequence differs from germline, possibly due to a read error. This chain uses TRBV7-7 with TRBJ2-5, with TRBD2 matching over 7 bases. Germline V lookup: CDR1 SSHAT, CDR2 FNYEAQ (reference sequence). There are 13 residues in the CDR3. CDR3 nucleotides: TGTGCTAGCAGCTTAACGGGGGGAGAGACCCAGTACTTC. Its protein is CASSLTGGETQYF.

As regards this clone: Its ends do not fully match the called genes, so a read error is possible. This rearrangement joins TRBV2 to TRBJ2-1, with 7 nucleotides matching TRBD1. Germline CDR1 and CDR2: SNHLY and FYNNEI. CDR3 size: 13 residues. The CDR3 sequence is CDTRTGSYNEQFF. The CDR3 DNA reads as TGCGATACGCGGACAGGCTCCTACAATGAGCAGTTCTTC.

The chain recombines TRBV11-2 with TRBJ2-1; 10 bases are a match to TRBD2. Per germline, CDR1 SGHAT and CDR2 FQNNGV. The CDR3 runs to 17 residues. The V gene end was trimmed by 0 bases and the J gene end by 7 bases; junction bases not matched to a gene: 9. The CDR3 here is CASSLDPAGGNPNEQFF. CDR3 DNA sequence: TGTGCCAGCAGCTTAGACCCAGCGGGAGGGAATCCTAATGAGCAGTTCTTC.

The V and J genes are TRBV7-2 and TRBJ1-1; a weak D match, TRBD1 (5 bases). CDR3 size: 14 residues. The V end was cut by 1 base, the J end by 6 bases, with 12 bases between. CDR1 and CDR2 from the germline V gene are SGHTA and FQGNSA. The CDR3 reads CASSLEARAPEAFF. The CDR3, as DNA: TGTGCCAGCAGCTTAGAAGCCAGGGCCCCTGAAGCTTTCTTT.

The V call is TRBV5-6, the J call TRBJ2-1; 11 nucleotides match TRBD2. CDR3 length equals 17 residues. CDR1 and CDR2 from the germline V gene are SGHDT and YYEEEE. J gave up 0 bases and V 2 bases, and 4 bases lay outside the gene matches. The CDR3 loop reads CASSFGTSGSSYNEQFF. The DNA for the CDR3 is TGTGCCAGCAGCTTTGGGACTAGCGGAAGCTCCTACAATGAGCAGTTCTTC.

The V gene is TRBV7-2, the J gene TRBJ1-1; 9 nucleotides line up with TRBD1. The CDR3 contains 15 residues. The V and J ends lost 5 bases and 4 bases, in that order; junction bases with no gene match: 8. Germline V lookup: CDR1 SGHTA, CDR2 FQGNSA. CDR3 DNA sequence: TGTGCCAGCAGCCGTCTGACAGGGGGATTCACTGAAGCTTTCTTT. Amino acids: CASSRLTGGFTEAFF.

The chain carries TRBV20-1 and TRBJ2-1; 10 bases are shared with TRBD2. Germline assignment: CDR1 DFQATT and CDR2 SNEGSKA (reference sequence). The CDR3 consists of 19 residues. V dropped 3 bases and J dropped 0; count of bases not matched to a gene: 14. CDR3 amino acids: CSASSGLAGGSSSYNEQFF. The DNA for the CDR3 is TGCAGTGCTAGTTCTGGGTTAGCGGGGGGTTCCAGCTCCTACAATGAGCAGTTCTTC.

The chain employs TRBV12-3 or TRBV12-4 and TRBJ1-2; no firm D call. This CDR3 has 13 residues. Trimming pared 5 bases from V and 2 bases from J, leaving 9 bases between. DNA of the CDR3: TGTGCCAGCAGTCCCAGCGGGAACTATGGCTACACCTTC. Translation: CASSPSGNYGYTF.

V usage is TRBV7-9 and J usage is TRBJ1-5, with TRBD1 matching 7 bases. Looked up from germline, CDR1 is SEHNR and CDR2 is FQNEAQ (reference sequence). CDR3 length: 14 residues. V was pared by 4 bases and J by 4 bases, with 4 bases of the junction left unmatched. CDR3 residues: CASSSDRANQPQHF. As DNA, the CDR3 is TGTGCCAGCAGCTCAGACAGGGCAAATCAGCCCCAGCATTTT.

CDR3 amino acids: CASSLSLKTQYF. The CDR3 DNA reads as TGCGCCAGCAGCTTGAGCCTTAAGACCCAGTACTTC. This chain joins TRBV5-1 and TRBJ2-5, with D hard to call. CDR1 and CDR2 from the germline V gene are SGHRS and YFSETQ. V was pared by 1 base and J by 6 bases, with 7 bases between. The CDR3 consists of 12 residues.

This chain joins TRBV6-5 and TRBJ2-2, with 8 bases that match TRBD1. Losses at the gene ends were 6 bases for V and 8 bases for J; bases not matched to a gene: 11. The germline V gene has CDR1 MNHEY and CDR2 SVGAGI. CDR3 length: 15 amino acids. The CDR3 is CASSSRQGASGELFF. The CDR3 DNA sequence: TGTGCCAGCAGCTCAAGGCAGGGGGCATCTGGGGAGCTGTTTTTT.

V usage is TRBV5-1 and J usage is TRBJ1-4; the match to TRBD1 covers 7 bases. The CDR3 runs to 15 residues. Losses at the gene ends were 4 bases for V and 8 bases for J; bases not matched to a gene: 11. Germline V CDR1 and CDR2: SGHRS, YFSETQ. This chain's CDR3 is CASSEQTGSAEKLFF. CDR3 in DNA: TGCGCCAGCAGCGAACAGACAGGGAGTGCGGAAAAACTGTTTTTT.

This sequence joins TRBV29-1 and TRBJ1-4; a possible D gene is TRBD1 (5 bases). The CDR3 runs 14 residues. Germline values: CDR1 SQVTM, CDR2 ANQGSEA. V lost 7 bases and J 4 bases, leaving 16 bases between the germline ends. CDR3 DNA sequence: TGCAGCGCGACAGAAGCGGAATATAATGAAAAACTGTTTTTT. Residues: CSATEAEYNEKLFF.

V is TRBV5-4 and J is TRBJ2-7; TRBD1 matches 11 bases. In germline, CDR1 is SGHNT, CDR2 YYREEE (reference sequence). CDR3 length: 15 amino acids. Trimming at V came to 4 bases and at J to 5 bases, leaving 8 bases not matched to a gene. As DNA, the CDR3 is TGTGCCAGCAGCAAGACGGGACAGGGGGACCACGAGCAGTACTTC. Translated, it gives CASSKTGQGDHEQYF.

This chain uses TRBV28 with TRBJ1-4; the D is unclear. The germline V gene encodes CDR1 MDHEN and CDR2 SYDVKM. The V end was cut by 5 bases, the J end by 3 bases, with 10 bases between. The CDR3 contains 14 residues. CDR3 sequence reads: CASSLPGSNEKLFF. The CDR3, as DNA: TGTGCCAGCAGTCTTCCGGGATCTAATGAAAAACTGTTTTTT.

The chain recombines TRBV28 with TRBJ1-1; 10 bases fit TRBD1. The J segment lost 0 bases and the V segment lost 6 bases, leaving 4 bases of the junction unmatched. The CDR3 extends over 15 amino acids. Per germline, CDR1 MDHEN and CDR2 SYDVKM. CDR3 sequence: CASRRDRGLNTEAFF. In nucleotides, the CDR3 is TGTGCCAGCAGAAGGGACAGGGGCTTGAACACTGAAGCTTTCTTT.

The chain couples TRBV2 to TRBJ2-5; tentative D call: TRBD1 (6 bases). Trimming cost V 3 bases and J 2 bases, with 16 bases left between them. CDR3 length: 16 residues. Germline CDR1 is SNHLY and CDR2 is FYNNEI. The DNA of the CDR3 is TGTGCCAGCAGTGAGGAAACAGGGTACCAACAAGAGACCCAGTACTTC. Residues: CASSEETGYQQETQYF.

The chain has TRBV30 and TRBJ2-7; possibly TRBD1 for D (5 bases). Germline assignment: CDR1 GTSNPN and CDR2 SVGIG (reference sequence). This CDR3 is built from 12 residues. Trimming cost V 4 bases and J 2 bases, with 9 bases left between them. CDR3 DNA sequence: TGTGCCTGGATCAAAGGGGCCTACGAGCAGTACTTC. Protein: CAWIKGAYEQYF.

This chain links TRBV25-1 with TRBJ2-3, with no clear D. This CDR3 has 12 amino acids. Germline values: CDR1 MGHDK, CDR2 SYGVNS. V dropped 4 bases and J dropped 8 bases, with 10 bases sitting between them. CDR3 sequence reads: CASSATVGTQYF. The CDR3 DNA reads TGTGCCAGCAGTGCCACAGTGGGTACGCAGTATTTT.

The chain joins TRBV4-3 to TRBJ1-4; 9 nucleotides agree with TRBD1. The CDR3 length is 15 residues. The junction had 4 bases not matched to a gene; V was cut back by 0 bases and J by 8 bases. CDR1 is LGHNA and CDR2 is YSLEER in the germline V gene. The CDR3 region has the DNA TGCGCCAGCAGCCAAGACCGACAGGGGGAAGAAAAACTGTTTTTT. This sequence encodes CASSQDRQGEEKLFF.